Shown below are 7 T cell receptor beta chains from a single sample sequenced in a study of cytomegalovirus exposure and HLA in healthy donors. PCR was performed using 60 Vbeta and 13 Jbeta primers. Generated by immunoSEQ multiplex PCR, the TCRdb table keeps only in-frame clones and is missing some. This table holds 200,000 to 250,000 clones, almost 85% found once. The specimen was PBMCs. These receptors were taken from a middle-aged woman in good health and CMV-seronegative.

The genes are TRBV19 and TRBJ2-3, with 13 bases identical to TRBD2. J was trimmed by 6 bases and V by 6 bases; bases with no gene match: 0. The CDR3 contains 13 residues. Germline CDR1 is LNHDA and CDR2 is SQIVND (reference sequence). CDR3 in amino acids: CASRTSGGDTQYF. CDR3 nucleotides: TGTGCCAGTAGGACTAGCGGGGGGGATACGCAGTATTTT. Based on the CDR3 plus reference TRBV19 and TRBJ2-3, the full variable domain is DGGITQSPKYLFRKEGQNVTLSCEQNLNHDAMYWYRQDPGQGLRLIYYSQIVNDFQKGDIAEGYSVSREKKESFPLTVTSAQKNPTAFYLCASRTSGGDTQYFGPGTRLTVL.

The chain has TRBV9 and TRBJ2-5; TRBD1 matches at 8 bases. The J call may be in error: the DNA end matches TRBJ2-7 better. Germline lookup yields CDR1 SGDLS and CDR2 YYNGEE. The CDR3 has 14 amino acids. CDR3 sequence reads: CASSPQGATYEQYF. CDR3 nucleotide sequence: TGTGCCAGCAGCCCCCAGGGGGCAACCTACGAGCAGTACTTC.

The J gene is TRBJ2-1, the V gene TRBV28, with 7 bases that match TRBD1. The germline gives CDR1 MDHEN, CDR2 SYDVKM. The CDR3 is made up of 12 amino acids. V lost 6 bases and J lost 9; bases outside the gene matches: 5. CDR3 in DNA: TGTGCCAGCAGACAGGGGTGGGGTGAGCAGTTCTTC. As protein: CASRQGWGEQFF. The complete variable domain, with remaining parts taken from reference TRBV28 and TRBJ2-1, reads DVKVTQSSRYLVKRTGEKVFLECVQDMDHENMFWYRQDPGLGLRLIYFSYDVKMKEKGDIPEGYSVSREKKERFSLILESASTNQTSMYLCASRQGWGEQFFGPGTRLTVL.

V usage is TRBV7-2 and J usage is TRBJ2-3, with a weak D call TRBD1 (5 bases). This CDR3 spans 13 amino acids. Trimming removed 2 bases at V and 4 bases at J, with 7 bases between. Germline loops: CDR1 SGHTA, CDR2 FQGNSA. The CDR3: CASSLQGSDTQYF. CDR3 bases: TGTGCCAGCAGCTTACAGGGCTCAGATACGCAGTATTTT. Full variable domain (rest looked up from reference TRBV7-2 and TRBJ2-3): GAGVSQSPSNKVTEKGKDVELRCDPISGHTALYWYRQSLGQGLEFLIYFQGNSAPDKSGLPSDRFSAERTGGSVSTLTIQRTQQEDSAVYLCASSLQGSDTQYFGPGTRLTVL.

CDR3 amino acids: CASSQDLEPPLHF. The DNA for the CDR3 is TGCGCCAGCAGCCAAGATCTAGAACCACCCCTCCACTTT. The chain couples TRBV4-3 to TRBJ1-6; D uncertain. This CDR3 is built from 13 residues. The V gene lost 0 bases and the J gene lost 11 bases, with 8 bases spanning the gap. Germline V lookup: CDR1 LGHNA, CDR2 YSLEER.

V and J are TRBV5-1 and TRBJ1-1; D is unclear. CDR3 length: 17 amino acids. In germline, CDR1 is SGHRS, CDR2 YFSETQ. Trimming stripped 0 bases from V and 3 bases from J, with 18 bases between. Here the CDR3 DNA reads TGCGCCAGCAGCTTGGCCGTTGGCGCCATCGGGGACACTGAAGCTTTCTTT. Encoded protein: CASSLAVGAIGDTEAFF.

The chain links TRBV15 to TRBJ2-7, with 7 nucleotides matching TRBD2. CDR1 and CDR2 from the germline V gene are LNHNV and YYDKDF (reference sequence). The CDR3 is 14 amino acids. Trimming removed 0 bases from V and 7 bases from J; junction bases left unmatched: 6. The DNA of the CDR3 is TGTGCCACCAGCAGAGATGAGGGGAGGGGAGAGCAGTACTTC. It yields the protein CATSRDEGRGEQYF.